The following is a T cell receptor (beta chain) sequence with its context. The data were obtained in a study of blood T cell repertoires in COVID-19. Study context: Italy, Spain and the United States were the sources of the convalescent and acute COVID-19 samples. Nucleic acid was either cDNA or gDNA, and it came from T cells, B-cell-depleted T cells, or PBMCs.

Enrolled during active infection, Seattle patients were then followed longitudinally. V was cut by 3 bases and J by 0 bases, with 13 bases left in between. The CDR3 has 16 residues. CDR1 KGHSH and CDR2 LQKENI come from the germline V gene. Authors' methods: Estimation of nucleated cell counts was performed using reference gene primer amplification. The method was immunoSEQ multiplex PCR; TCRdb's version includes in-frame clones alone and lacks a portion of them. V and J calls plus clone size are reproduced from that table; the DNA served to infer D and trimming. This table holds about 95,000 clones, about four fifths found once.

This sequence was found in a man older than 75 with COVID-19, enrolled during active disease. J is TRBJ2-3 and V is TRBV18, with D possibly TRBD1 on 5 matching bases. The sample taken for sequencing was peripheral blood. The DNA of the CDR3 is TGTGCCAGCTCACCTCGACAGCTTGCTAGCACAGATACGCAGTATTTT. This translates into CASSPRQLASTDTQYF.